This is a list of T cell receptor beta chains from one sample in a study of T cell repertoires in cytomegalovirus infection. From the reads, TCRdb called clonotypes with MiXCR, one entry per CDR3 protein. The table records some 600,000 distinct CDR3 sequences, more than 20% of them present only once. The sample comprised CD8+ T cells from PBMCs. The receptors were sampled from a human donor in good health (CMV status not recorded). Some clones in this sample may be carry-over from other donors' samples. Both conserved end residues are part of each CDR3. D genes are given only for firm matches. Expanded clones are given a class, and other clones once, few, many or no size at all.

clone size | J gene | D gene | V gene | CDR3 DNA | CDR3 protein
many | TRBJ2-4 | TRBD1 | TRBV11-1 | TGTGCCAGCAGCCGGGACAGGGGGCTTCAAAACATTCAGTACTTC | CASSRDRGLQNIQYF
many | TRBJ2-3 | TRBD2 | TRBV7-6 | TGTGCCAGCAGCTTAGAAGCGGGGGCCCCCAATACGCAGTATTTT | CASSLEAGAPNTQYF
- | TRBJ1-3 | - | TRBV19 | TGTGCCAGTGCTCTATACCCCTCTGGAAACACCATATATTTT | CASALYPSGNTIYF
few | TRBJ2-1 | - | TRBV10-3 | TGTGCCATCAGTGCCTTAGCGGACCGCTCCTACAATGAGCAGTTCTTC | CAISALADRSYNEQFF
- | TRBJ1-1 | - | TRBV28 | TGTGCCAGCAGTTTCTGGGGGACTGCGGATGAAGCTTTCTTT | CASSFWGTADEAFF
- | TRBJ2-1 | TRBD2 | TRBV29-1 | TGCAGCTATAGCCTTAGCGGGGACGTGGATGAGCAGTTCTTC | CSYSLSGDVDEQFF
many | TRBJ2-1 | - | TRBV4-3 | TGCGCCAGCAGCCAAGACAGGGGAGAGGGGGACAATGAGCAGTTCTTC | CASSQDRGEGDNEQFF
few | TRBJ1-5 | TRBD1 | TRBV25-1 | TGTGCCAGCAGTGAACCGGGACAGTTAGCCAATCAGCCCCAGCATTTT | CASSEPGQLANQPQHF
- | TRBJ1-2 | - | TRBV4-1 | TGCGCCAGCAGCCAAGACTTCGGAGGCATTCCCTATGGCTACACCTTC | CASSQDFGGIPYGYTF
- | TRBJ2-7 | TRBD1 | TRBV20-1 | TGCAGTGCTAGGAGAGGGGGCGGATACGAGCAGTACTTC | CSARRGGGYEQYF
many | TRBJ2-5 | - | TRBV6-5 | TGTGCCAGCAGTTACATTGGCAGGGGAGAGACCCAGTACTTC | CASSYIGRGETQYF
few | TRBJ2-3 | - | TRBV20-1 | TGCAGTGCTAGTTCGGGGCCCTCTAGCACAGATACGCAGTATTTT | CSASSGPSSTDTQYF
few | TRBJ1-5 | - | TRBV27 | TGTGCCAGCACGGACGGTTTGAAGCCCCAGCATTTT | CASTDGLKPQHF
- | TRBJ2-6 | TRBD1 | TRBV2 | TGTGCCAGTGGGGACAGGTCCGAAAACGTCCTGACTTTC | CASGDRSENVLTF
few | TRBJ2-1 | - | TRBV4-2 | TGTGCCAGCAGCCCAGGGGCTCGTACGGGCAATGAGCAGTTCTTC | CASSPGARTGNEQFF
- | TRBJ2-2 | - | TRBV4-1 | TGCGCCAGCAGCCAGGCCGGCGCCGGGGAGCTGTTTTTT | CASSQAGAGELFF
- | TRBJ2-1 | TRBD2 | TRBV27 | TGTGCCAGCAGAGAGCGGGGGAGTAACAATGAGCAGTTCTTC | CASRERGSNNEQFF
- | TRBJ1-2 | - | TRBV6-6 | TGTGTCAGCAGCGGACGGGGAGACGGGTATGGCTACACCTTC | CVSSGRGDGYGYTF
many | TRBJ1-6 | - | TRBV12-3/TRBV12-4 | TGTGCCAGCAGTTTAGGGGGTAATTCACCCCTCCACTTT | CASSLGGNSPLHF
many | TRBJ2-5 | TRBD2 | TRBV7-2 | TGTGCCAGCAGCTCAGGACTAGCGGGGGGGCAAGAGACCCAGTACTTC | CASSSGLAGGQETQYF
- | TRBJ2-1 | TRBD1 | TRBV19 | TGTGCCAGTAGTATAGTGGGGACAGGGCGTAATGAGCAGTTCTTC | CASSIVGTGRNEQFF
few | TRBJ1-6 | - | TRBV20-1 | TGCAGTGCTAGAGATCGGGCGGGAGGTGATTCACCCCTCCACTTT | CSARDRAGGDSPLHF
- | TRBJ1-1 | - | TRBV6-2/TRBV6-3 | TGTGCCAGCCTCAGAGAGCAGGAGAACACTGAAGCTTTCTTT | CASLREQENTEAFF
- | TRBJ1-5 | - | TRBV4-1 | TGCGCCAGCAGCCACAGGGCGACCAGCAATCAGCCCCAGCATTTT | CASSHRATSNQPQHF
- | TRBJ1-5 | - | TRBV20-1 | TGCAGTGCCGCAGCCACAGAATATAGCAATCAGCCCCAGCATTTT | CSAAATEYSNQPQHF
many | TRBJ1-5 | - | TRBV14 | TGTGCCAGCAGTGCTGAGGCGGGTCAGCCCCAGCATTTT | CASSAEAGQPQHF
- | TRBJ2-2 | - | TRBV15 | TGTGCCACCAGCCGCTTACCTCGGCAGGATTACGGGGAGCTGTTTTTT | CATSRLPRQDYGELFF
- | TRBJ2-7 | - | TRBV12-5 | TGTGCTAGTGGTTTGGCCCCTTACGAGCAGTACTTC | CASGLAPYEQYF
- | TRBJ1-2 | TRBD1 | TRBV7-2 | TGTGCCAGCAGCTTAGAAGCAGGGGGCGCTAACTATGGCTACACCTTC | CASSLEAGGANYGYTF
- | TRBJ1-2 | TRBD1 | TRBV3-1 | TGTGCCAGCAGCCAAAGGGGACAGGCCTATAACTATGGCTACACCTTC | CASSQRGQAYNYGYTF
many | TRBJ1-1 | - | TRBV6-5 | TGTGCCAGCACCAGGGACCGACGGATCGTGGTGAACACTGAAGCTTTCTTT | CASTRDRRIVVNTEAFF